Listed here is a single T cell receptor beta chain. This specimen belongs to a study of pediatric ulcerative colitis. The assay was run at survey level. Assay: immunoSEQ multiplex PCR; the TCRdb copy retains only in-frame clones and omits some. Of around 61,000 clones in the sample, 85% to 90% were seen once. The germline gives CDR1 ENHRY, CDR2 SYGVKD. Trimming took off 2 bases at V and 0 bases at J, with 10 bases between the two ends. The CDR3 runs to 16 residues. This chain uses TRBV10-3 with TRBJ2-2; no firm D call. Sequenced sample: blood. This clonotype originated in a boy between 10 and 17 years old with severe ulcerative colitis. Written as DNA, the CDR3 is TGTGCCATCAGTGAGGGATATATCTCGAACACCGGGGAGCTGTTTTTT. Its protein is CAISEGYISNTGELFF.